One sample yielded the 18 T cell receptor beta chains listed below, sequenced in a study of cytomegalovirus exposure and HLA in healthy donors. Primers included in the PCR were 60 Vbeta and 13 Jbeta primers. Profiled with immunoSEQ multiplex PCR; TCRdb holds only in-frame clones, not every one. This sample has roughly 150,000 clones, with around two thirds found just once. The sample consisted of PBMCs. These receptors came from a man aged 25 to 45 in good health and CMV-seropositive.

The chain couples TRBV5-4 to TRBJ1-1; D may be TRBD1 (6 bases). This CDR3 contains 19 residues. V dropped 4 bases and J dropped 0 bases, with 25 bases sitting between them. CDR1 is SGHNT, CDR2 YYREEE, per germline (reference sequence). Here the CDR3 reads CASSGQTLGVRWMNTEAFF. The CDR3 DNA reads TGTGCCAGCAGCGGACAGACCCTGGGTGTGAGATGGATGAACACTGAAGCTTTCTTT.

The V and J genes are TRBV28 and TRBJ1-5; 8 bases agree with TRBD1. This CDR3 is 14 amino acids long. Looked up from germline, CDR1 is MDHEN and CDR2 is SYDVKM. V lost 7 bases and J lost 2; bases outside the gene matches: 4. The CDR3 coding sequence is TGTGCCAGCAACACGGGACAGGGCAATCAGCCCCAGCATTTT. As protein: CASNTGQGNQPQHF.

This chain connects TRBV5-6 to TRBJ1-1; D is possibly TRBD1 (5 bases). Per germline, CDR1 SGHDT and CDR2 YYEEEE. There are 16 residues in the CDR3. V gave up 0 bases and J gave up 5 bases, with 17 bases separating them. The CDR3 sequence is CASSLGGGDGWTEAFF. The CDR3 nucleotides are TGTGCCAGCAGCTTGGGTGGGGGGGATGGTTGGACTGAAGCTTTCTTT.

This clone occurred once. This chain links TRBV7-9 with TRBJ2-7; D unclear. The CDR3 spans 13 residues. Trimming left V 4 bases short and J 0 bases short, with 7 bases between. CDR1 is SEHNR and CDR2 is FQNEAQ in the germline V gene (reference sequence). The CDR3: CASSYPSSYEQYF. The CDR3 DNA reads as TGTGCCAGCAGCTATCCTAGCTCCTACGAGCAGTACTTC.

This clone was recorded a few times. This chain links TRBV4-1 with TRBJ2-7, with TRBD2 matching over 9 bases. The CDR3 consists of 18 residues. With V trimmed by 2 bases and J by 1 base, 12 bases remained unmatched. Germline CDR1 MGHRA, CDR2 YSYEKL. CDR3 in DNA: TGCGCCAGCAGCCAAACACAAGACCGTAGCGGGAGTTCCTACGAGCAGTACTTC. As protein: CASSQTQDRSGSSYEQYF.

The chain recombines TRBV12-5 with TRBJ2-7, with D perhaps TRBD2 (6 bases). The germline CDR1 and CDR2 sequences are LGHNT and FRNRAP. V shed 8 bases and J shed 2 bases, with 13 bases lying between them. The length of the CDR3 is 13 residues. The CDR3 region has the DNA TGTGCTAGTCGGGGGACCGGGACCTACGAGCAGTACTTC. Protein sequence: CASRGTGTYEQYF.

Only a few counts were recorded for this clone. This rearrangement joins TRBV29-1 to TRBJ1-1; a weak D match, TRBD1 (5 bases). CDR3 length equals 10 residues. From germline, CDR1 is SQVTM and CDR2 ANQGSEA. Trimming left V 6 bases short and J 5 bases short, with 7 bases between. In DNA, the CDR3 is TGCAGCGTCCGACAGACTGAAGCTTTCTTT. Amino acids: CSVRQTEAFF.

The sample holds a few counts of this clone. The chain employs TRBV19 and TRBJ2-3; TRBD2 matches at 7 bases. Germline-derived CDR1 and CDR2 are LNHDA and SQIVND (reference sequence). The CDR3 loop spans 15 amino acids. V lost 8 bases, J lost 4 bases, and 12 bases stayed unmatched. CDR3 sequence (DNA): TGTGCCAGTCGCCGAGGGCTAGCGGAATCAGATACGCAGTATTTT. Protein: CASRRGLAESDTQYF.

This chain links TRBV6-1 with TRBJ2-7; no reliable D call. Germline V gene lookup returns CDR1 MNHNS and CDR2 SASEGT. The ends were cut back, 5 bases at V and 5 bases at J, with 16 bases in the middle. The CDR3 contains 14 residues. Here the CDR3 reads CASSLLGLPNEQYF. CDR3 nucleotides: TGTGCCAGCAGTCTCCTGGGCCTGCCGAACGAGCAGTACTTC.

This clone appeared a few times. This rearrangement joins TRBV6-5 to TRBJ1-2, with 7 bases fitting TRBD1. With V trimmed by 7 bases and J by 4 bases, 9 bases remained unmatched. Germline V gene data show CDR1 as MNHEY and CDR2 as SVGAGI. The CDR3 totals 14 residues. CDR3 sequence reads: CASTYLAGGYGYTF. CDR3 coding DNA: TGTGCCAGCACCTACCTCGCAGGGGGCTATGGCTACACCTTC.

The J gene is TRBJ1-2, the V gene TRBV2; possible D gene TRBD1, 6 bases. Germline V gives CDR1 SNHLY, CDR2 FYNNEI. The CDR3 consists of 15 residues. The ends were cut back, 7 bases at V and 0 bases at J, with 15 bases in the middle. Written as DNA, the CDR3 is TGTGCCAGCAACACAAGGACAGAAGCTAACTATGGCTACACCTTC. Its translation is CASNTRTEANYGYTF. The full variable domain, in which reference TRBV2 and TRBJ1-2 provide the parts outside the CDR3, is EPEVTQTPSHQVTQMGQEVILRCVPISNHLYFYWYRQILGQKVEFLVSFYNNEISEKSEIFDDQFSVERPDGSNFTLKIRSTKLEDSAMYFCASNTRTEANYGYTFGSGTRLTVV.

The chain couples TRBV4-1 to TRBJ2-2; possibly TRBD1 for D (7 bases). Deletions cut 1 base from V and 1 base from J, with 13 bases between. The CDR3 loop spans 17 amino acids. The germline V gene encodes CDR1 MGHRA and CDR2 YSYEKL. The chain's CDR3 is CASSQAGGTVNTGELFF. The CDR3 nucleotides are TGCGCCAGCAGCCAAGCAGGCGGGACAGTGAACACCGGGGAGCTGTTTTTT.

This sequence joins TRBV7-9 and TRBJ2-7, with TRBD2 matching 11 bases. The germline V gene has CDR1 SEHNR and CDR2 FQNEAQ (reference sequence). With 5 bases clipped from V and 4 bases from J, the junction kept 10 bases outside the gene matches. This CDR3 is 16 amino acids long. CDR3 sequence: CASSAIRLAGLYEQYF. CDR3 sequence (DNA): TGTGCCAGCAGCGCAATCCGACTAGCGGGACTGTACGAGCAGTACTTC.

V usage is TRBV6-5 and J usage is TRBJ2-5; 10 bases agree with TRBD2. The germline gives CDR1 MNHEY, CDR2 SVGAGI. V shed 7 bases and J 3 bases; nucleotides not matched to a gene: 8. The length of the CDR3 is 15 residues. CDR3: CASTTLAGVEETQYF. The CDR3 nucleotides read TGTGCCAGCACAACTCTAGCGGGAGTTGAAGAGACCCAGTACTTC.

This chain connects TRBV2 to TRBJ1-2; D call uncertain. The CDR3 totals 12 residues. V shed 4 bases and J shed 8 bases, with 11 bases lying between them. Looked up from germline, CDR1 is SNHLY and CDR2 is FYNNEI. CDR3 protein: CASSGDGSGYTF. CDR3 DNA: TGTGCCAGCAGTGGAGACGGGAGCGGCTACACCTTC.

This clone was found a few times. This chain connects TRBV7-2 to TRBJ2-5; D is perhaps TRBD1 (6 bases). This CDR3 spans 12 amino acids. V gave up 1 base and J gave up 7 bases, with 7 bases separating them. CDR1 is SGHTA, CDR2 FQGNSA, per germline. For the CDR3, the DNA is TGTGCCAGCAGCTTAGGGGGGCCGACCCAGTACTTC. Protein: CASSLGGPTQYF.

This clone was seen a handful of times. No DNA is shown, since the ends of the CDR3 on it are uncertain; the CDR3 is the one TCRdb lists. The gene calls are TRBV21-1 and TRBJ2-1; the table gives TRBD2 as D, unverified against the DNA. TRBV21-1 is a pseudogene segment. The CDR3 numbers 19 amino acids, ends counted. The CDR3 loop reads CASSKSVASGSGSIYEQFF.

The CDR3 DNA sequence: TGCGCCAGCAGGATGGGACAGATGAATCAGCCCCAGCATTTT. Residues: CASRMGQMNQPQHF. The gene calls are TRBV10-2 and TRBJ1-5, with TRBD1 matching over 7 bases. Germline V CDR1 and CDR2: WSHSY, SAAADI. With 6 bases clipped from V and 4 bases from J, the junction kept 6 bases outside the gene matches. The CDR3 sequence is 14 residues long.